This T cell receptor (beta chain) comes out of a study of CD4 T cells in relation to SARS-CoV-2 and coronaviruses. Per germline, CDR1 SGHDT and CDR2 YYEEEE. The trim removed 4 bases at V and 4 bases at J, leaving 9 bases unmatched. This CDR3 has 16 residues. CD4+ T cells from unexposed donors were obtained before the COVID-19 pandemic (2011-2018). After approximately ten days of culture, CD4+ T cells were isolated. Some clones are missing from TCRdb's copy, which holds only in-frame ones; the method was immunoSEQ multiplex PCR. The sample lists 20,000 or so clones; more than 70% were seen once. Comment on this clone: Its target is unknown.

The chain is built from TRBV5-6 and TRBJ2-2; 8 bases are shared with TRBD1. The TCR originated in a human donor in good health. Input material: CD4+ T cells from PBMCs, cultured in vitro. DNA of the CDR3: TGTGCCAGCAGCCGTCCCAACAGGGGGTTCACCGGGGAGCTGTTTTTT. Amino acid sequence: CASSRPNRGFTGELFF. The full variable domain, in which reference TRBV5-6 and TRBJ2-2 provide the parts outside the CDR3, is DAGVTQSPTHLIKTRGQQVTLRCSPKSGHDTVSWYQQALGQGPQFIFQYYEEEERQRGNFPDRFSGHQFPNYSSELNVNALLLGDSALYLCASSRPNRGFTGELFFGEGSRLTVL.